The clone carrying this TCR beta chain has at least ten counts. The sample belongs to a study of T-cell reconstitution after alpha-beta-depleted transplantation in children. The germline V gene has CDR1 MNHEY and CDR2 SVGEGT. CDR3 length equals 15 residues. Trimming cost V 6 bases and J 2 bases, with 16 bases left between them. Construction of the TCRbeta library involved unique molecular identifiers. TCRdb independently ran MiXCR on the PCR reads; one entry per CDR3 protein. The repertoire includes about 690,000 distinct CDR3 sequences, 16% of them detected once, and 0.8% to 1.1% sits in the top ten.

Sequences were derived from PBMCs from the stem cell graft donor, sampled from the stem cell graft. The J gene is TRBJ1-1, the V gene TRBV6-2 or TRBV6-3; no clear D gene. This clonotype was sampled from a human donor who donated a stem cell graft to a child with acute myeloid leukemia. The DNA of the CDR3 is TGTGCCAGCAGGGAGGGAGGAAAGGGAAACACTGAAGCTTTCTTT. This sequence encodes CASREGGKGNTEAFF.